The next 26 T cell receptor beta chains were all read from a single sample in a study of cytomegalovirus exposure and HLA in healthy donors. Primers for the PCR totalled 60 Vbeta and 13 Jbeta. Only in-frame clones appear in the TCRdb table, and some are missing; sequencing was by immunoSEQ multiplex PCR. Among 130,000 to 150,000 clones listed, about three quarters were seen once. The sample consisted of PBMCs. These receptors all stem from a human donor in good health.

CDR3 protein: CASTCMEDTEAFF. For the CDR3, the DNA is TGTGCCAGCACCTGTATGGAGGACACTGAAGCTTTCTTT. The chain has TRBV7-3 and TRBJ1-1, with no clear D. The CDR3 runs 13 residues. The germline gives CDR1 SGHTA, CDR2 FQGTGA. The ends were cut back, 7 bases at V and 3 bases at J, with 12 bases in the middle.

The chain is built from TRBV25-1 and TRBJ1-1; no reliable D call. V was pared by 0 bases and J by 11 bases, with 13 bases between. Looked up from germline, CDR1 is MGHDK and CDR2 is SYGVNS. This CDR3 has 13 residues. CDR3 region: CASSEYSSVRAFF. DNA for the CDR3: TGTGCCAGCAGTGAATATTCGTCGGTGAGGGCTTTCTTT.

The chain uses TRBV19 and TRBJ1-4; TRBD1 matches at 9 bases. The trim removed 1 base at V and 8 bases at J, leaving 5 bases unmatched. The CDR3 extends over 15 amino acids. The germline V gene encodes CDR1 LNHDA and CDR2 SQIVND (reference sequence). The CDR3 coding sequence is TGTGCCAGTAGTATAGTACAGGGGGCTTGGGAAAAACTGTTTTTT. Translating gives CASSIVQGAWEKLFF.

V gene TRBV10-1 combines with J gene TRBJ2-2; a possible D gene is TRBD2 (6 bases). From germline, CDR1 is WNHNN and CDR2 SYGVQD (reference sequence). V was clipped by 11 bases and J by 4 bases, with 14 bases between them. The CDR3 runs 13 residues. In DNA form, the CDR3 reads TGCGCCGACCCCCGGGGGACCACCGGGGAGCTGTTTTTT. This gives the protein CADPRGTTGELFF.

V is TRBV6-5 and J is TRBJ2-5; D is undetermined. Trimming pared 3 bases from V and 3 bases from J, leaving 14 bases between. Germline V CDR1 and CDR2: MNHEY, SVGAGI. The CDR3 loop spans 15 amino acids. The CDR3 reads CASSYLPGSEETQYF. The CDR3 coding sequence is TGTGCCAGCAGTTATCTTCCGGGTTCGGAAGAGACCCAGTACTTC.

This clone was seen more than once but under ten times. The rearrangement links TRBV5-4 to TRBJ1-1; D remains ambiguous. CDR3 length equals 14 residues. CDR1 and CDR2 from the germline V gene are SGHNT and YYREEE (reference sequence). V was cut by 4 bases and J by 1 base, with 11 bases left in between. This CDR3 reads CASSRTTANTEAFF. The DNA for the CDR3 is TGTGCCAGCAGCCGCACAACAGCGAACACTGAAGCTTTCTTT.

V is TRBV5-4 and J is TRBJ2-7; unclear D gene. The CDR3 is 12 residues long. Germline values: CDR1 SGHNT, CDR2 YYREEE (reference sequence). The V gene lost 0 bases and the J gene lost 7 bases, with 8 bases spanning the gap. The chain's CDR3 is CASSLGASEQYF. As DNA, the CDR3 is TGTGCCAGCAGCTTGGGAGCTAGTGAGCAGTACTTC.

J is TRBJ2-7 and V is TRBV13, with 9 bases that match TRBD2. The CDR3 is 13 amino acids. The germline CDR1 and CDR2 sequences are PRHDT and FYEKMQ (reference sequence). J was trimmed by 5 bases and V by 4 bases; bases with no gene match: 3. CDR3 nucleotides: TGTGCCAGCAGCTCGGGACTAGCTGACGAGCAGTACTTC. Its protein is CASSSGLADEQYF.

DNA for the CDR3: TGTGCCAGCAGTACCGGGACAGGGTCCTACAATGAGCAGTTCTTC. Amino acid sequence: CASSTGTGSYNEQFF. The chain uses TRBV6-1 and TRBJ2-1; TRBD1 aligns across 9 bases. This CDR3 comprises 15 residues. V was pared by 5 bases and J by 1 base, with 3 bases of the junction left unmatched. Germline CDR1 and CDR2: MNHNS and SASEGT.

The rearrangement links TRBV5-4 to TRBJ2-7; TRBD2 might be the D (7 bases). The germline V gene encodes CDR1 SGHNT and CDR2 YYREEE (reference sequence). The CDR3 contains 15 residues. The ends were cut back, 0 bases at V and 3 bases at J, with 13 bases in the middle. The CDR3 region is CASSLERGGYYEQYF. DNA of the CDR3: TGTGCCAGCAGCTTGGAAAGGGGGGGGTACTACGAGCAGTACTTC.

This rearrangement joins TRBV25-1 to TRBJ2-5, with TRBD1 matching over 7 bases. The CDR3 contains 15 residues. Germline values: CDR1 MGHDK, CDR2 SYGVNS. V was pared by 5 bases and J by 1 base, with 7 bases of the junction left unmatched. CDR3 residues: CASSQPGTAQETQYF. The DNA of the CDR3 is TGTGCCAGCAGTCAACCCGGGACAGCCCAAGAGACCCAGTACTTC.

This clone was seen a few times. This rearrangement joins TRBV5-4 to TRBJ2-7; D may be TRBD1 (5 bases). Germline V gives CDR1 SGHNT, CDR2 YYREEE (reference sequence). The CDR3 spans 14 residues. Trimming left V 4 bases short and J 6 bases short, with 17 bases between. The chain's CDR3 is CASSPHRKMTEQYF. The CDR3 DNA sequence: TGTGCCAGCAGCCCCCACAGGAAAATGACCGAGCAGTACTTC.

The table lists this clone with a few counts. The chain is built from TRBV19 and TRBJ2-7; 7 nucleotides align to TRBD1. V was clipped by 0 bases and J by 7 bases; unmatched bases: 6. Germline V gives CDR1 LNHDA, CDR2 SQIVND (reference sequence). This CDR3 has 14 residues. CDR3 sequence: CASSIDQGVGEQYF. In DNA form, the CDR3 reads TGTGCCAGTAGTATAGATCAGGGGGTCGGGGAGCAGTACTTC.

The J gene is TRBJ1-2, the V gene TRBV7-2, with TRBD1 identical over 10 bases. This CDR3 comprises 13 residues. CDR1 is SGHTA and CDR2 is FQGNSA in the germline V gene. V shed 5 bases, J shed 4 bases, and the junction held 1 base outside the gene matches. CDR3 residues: CASSRTGGYGYTF. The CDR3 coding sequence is TGTGCCAGCAGCCGGACAGGGGGCTATGGCTACACCTTC.

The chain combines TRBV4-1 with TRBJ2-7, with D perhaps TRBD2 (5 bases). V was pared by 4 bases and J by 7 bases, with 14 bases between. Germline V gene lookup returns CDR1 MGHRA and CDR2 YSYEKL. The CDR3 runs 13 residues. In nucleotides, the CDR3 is TGCGCCAGCAGCCGCACCCTAGGCGGGGAGCAGTACTTC. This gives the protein CASSRTLGGEQYF.

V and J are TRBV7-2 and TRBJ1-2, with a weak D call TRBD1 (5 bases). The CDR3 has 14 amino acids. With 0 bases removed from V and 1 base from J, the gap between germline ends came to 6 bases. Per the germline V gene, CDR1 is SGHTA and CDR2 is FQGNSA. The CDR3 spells CASSLAGLNYGYTF. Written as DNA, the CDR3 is TGTGCCAGCAGCTTAGCGGGACTTAACTATGGCTACACCTTC. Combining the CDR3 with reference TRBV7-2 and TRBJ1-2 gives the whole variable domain GAGVSQSPSNKVTEKGKDVELRCDPISGHTALYWYRQSLGQGLEFLIYFQGNSAPDKSGLPSDRFSAERTGGSVSTLTIQRTQQEDSAVYLCASSLAGLNYGYTFGSGTRLTVV.

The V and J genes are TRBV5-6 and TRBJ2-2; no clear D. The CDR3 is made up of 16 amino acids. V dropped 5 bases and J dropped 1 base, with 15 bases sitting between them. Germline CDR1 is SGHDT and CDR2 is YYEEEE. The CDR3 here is CASRRISQVNTGELFF. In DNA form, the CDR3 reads TGTGCCAGCAGACGTATAAGCCAAGTGAACACCGGGGAGCTGTTTTTT.

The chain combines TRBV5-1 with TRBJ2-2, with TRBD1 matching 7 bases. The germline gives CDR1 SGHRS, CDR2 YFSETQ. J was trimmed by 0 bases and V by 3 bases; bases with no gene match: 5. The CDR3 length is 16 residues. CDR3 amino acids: CASSSGTAANTGELFF. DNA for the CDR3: TGCGCCAGCAGCTCCGGGACAGCCGCGAACACCGGGGAGCTGTTTTTT.

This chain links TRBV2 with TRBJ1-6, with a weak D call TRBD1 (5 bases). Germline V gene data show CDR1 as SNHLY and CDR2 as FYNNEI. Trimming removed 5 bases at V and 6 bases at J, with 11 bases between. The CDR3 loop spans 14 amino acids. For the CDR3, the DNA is TGTGCCAGCAGTTCGGGGGAGGGTAATTCACCCCTCCACTTT. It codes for CASSSGEGNSPLHF.

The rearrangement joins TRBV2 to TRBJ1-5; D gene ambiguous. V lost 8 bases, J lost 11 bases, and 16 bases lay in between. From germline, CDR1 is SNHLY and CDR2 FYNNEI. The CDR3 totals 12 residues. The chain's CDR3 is CASWVPEGAQHF. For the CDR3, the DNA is TGTGCCAGCTGGGTTCCGGAGGGTGCCCAGCATTTT.

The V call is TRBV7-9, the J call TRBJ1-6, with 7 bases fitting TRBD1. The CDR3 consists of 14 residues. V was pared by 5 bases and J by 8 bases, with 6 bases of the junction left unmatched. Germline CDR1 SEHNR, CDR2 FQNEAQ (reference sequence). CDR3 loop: CASSRDRVHSPLHF. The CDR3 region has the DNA TGTGCCAGCAGCCGCGACAGGGTTCATTCACCCCTCCACTTT.

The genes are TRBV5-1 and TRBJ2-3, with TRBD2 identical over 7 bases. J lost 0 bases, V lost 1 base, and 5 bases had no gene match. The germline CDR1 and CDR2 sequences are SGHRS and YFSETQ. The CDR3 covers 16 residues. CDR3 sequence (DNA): TGCGCCAGCAGCTTGAGGCTAGCGGCAAGCACAGATACGCAGTATTTT. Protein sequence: CASSLRLAASTDTQYF.

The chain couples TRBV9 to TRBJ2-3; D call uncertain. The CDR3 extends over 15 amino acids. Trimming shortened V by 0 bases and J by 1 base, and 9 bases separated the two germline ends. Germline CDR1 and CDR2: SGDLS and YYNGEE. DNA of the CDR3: TGTGCCAGCAGCGTAGCTGGAGTGCGCACAGATACGCAGTATTTT. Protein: CASSVAGVRTDTQYF.

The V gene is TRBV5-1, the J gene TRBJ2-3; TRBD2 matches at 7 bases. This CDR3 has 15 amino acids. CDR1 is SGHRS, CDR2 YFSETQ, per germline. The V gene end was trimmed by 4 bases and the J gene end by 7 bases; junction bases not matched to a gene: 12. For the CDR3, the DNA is TGCGCCAGCAGCAACCGGGACTATAACATTAATACGCAGTATTTT. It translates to CASSNRDYNINTQYF. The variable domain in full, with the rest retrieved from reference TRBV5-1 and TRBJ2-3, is KAGVTQTPRYLIKTRGQQVTLSCSPISGHRSVSWYQQTPGQGLQFLFEYFSETQRNKGNFPGRFSGRQFSNSRSEMNVSTLELGDSALYLCASSNRDYNINTQYFGPGTRLTVL.

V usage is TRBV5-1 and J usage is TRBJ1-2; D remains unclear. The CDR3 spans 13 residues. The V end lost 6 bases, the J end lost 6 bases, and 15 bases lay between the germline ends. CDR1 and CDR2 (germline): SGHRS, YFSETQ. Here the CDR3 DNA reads TGCGCCAGCACACTGGGTCGGGAGGATGGCTACACCTTC. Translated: CASTLGREDGYTF.

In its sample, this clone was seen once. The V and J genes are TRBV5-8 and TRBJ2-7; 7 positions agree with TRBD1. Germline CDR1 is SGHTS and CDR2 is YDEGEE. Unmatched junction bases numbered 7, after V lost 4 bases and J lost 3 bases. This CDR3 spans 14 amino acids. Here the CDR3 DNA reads TGTGCCAGCAGCGAAGACAGGGTCCTCTACGAGCAGTACTTC. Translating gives CASSEDRVLYEQYF. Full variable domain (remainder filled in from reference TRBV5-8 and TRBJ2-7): EAGVTQSPTHLIKTRGQQATLRCSPISGHTSVYWYQQALGLGLQFLLWYDEGEERNRGNFPPRFSGRQFPNYSSELNVNALELEDSALYLCASSEDRVLYEQYFGPGTRLTVT.